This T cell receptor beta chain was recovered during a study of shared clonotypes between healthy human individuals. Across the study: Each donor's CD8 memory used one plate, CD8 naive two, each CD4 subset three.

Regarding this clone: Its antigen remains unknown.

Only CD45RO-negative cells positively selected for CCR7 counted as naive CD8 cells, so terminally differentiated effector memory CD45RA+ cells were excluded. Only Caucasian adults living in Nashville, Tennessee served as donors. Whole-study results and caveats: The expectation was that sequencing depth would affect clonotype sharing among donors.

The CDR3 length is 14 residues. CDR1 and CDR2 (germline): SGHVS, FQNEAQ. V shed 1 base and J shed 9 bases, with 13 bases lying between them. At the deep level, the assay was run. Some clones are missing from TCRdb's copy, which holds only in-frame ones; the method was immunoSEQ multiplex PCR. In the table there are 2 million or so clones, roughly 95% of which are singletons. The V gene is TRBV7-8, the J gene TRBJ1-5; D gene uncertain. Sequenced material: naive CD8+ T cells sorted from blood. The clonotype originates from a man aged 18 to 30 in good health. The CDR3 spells CASSLDAVVGPQHF. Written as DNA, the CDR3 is TGTGCCAGCAGCTTAGATGCGGTCGTGGGGCCCCAGCATTTT.